These 12 T cell receptor beta chains came from one sample sequenced in a study of CD8 T cells in Susac syndrome (dated by TCRdb to about 2019). Libraries were made using the immunoSEQ multiplex PCR assay. RNA was extracted using the RNeasy kit, and about 0.5 to 1 ug of the RNA was reverse transcribed with random hexamers. Clones were called with MiXCR by TCRdb after fastp trimmed the public reads at Q25, and only in-frame beta chains were retained. Each CDR3 protein gets just one entry, which takes the most common genes and DNA from the rows behind it. For this sample there are about 240,000 distinct CDR3 sequences; 96% appear just once. The top ten hold less than 0.11% of the sample. Sequenced: CD4+ T cells from PBMCs. Receptor source: a human donor with Susac syndrome.

In its sample, this clonotype was seen once. The CDR3 here is CASSYSQGNTEAFF. CDR3 in DNA: TGTGCCAGCAGTTACTCCCAGGGGAACACTGAAGCTTTCTTT. The rearrangement joins TRBV6-5 to TRBJ1-1; maybe TRBD1 (5 bases). With 0 bases removed from V and 1 base from J, the gap between germline ends came to 6 bases. Germline V CDR1 and CDR2: MNHEY, SVGAGI. This CDR3 has 14 amino acids.

As DNA, the CDR3 is TGTGCCAGCAGAGTTCGAGTGCCAGATACGCAGTATTTT. This encodes CASRVRVPDTQYF. The V and J genes are TRBV27 and TRBJ2-3, with D hard to call. Looked up from germline, CDR1 is MNHEY and CDR2 is SMNVEV (reference sequence). Between the trimmed V and J ends, which lost 6 bases and 4 bases, there was a span of 11 bases. This CDR3 has 13 residues.

The genes are TRBV25-1 and TRBJ2-1; D is uncertain. Germline assignment: CDR1 MGHDK and CDR2 SYGVNS. The V gene lost 2 bases and the J gene lost 3 bases, with 20 bases spanning the gap. The CDR3 has 18 residues. CDR3 region: CASSEMNWGSLVYNEQFF. CDR3 in DNA: TGTGCCAGCAGTGAAATGAATTGGGGTAGTTTGGTCTACAATGAGCAGTTCTTC.

The chain has TRBV20-1 and TRBJ1-5; TRBD1 aligns across 10 bases. With 7 bases clipped from V and 2 bases from J, the junction kept 2 bases outside the gene matches. Germline V CDR1 and CDR2: DFQATT, SNEGSKA (reference sequence). This CDR3 has 13 amino acids. This CDR3 reads CSVGQGGNQPQHF. CDR3 sequence (DNA): TGCAGTGTAGGACAGGGGGGCAATCAGCCCCAGCATTTT.

CDR3 DNA: TGTGCCAGCAGTGGTTCTGGGGCCAACGTCCTGACTTTC. Translated: CASSGSGANVLTF. This chain links TRBV7-3 with TRBJ2-6; no definite D call. V gave up 6 bases and J gave up 1 base, with 4 bases separating them. This CDR3 contains 13 residues. Germline CDR1 is SGHTA and CDR2 is FQGTGA.

This clonotype has a single count. The gene calls are TRBV9 and TRBJ2-1, with D unclear. Germline V gene lookup returns CDR1 SGDLS and CDR2 YYNGEE. This CDR3 contains 13 residues. Trimming removed 3 bases from V and 6 bases from J, with 10 bases in between. Written as DNA, the CDR3 is TGTGCCAGCAGCGGGTATAAGGGCAATGAGCAGTTCTTC. Protein sequence: CASSGYKGNEQFF.

V is TRBV20-1 and J is TRBJ2-7; D possibly corresponds to TRBD1 (6 bases). This CDR3 is 15 amino acids long. With 4 bases removed from V and 3 bases from J, the gap between germline ends came to 19 bases. Looked up from germline, CDR1 is DFQATT and CDR2 is SNEGSKA (reference sequence). The CDR3 spells CSATVADRSNYEQYF. DNA of the CDR3: TGCAGTGCTACGGTGGCCGACAGGAGTAACTACGAGCAGTACTTC.

V is TRBV15 and J is TRBJ2-3; D uncertain. CDR3 length equals 16 residues. Trimming cost V 4 bases and J 4 bases, with 18 bases left between them. CDR1 is LNHNV and CDR2 is YYDKDF in the germline V gene (reference sequence). The CDR3 sequence is CATSNPEGGWADTQYF. For the CDR3, the DNA is TGTGCCACCAGCAACCCCGAAGGTGGGTGGGCAGATACGCAGTATTTT.

The rearrangement joins TRBV9 to TRBJ1-2, with 9 positions matching TRBD1. Germline V gene data show CDR1 as SGDLS and CDR2 as YYNGEE. The CDR3 has 15 amino acids. J gave up 6 bases and V 4 bases, and 10 bases lay outside the gene matches. The CDR3 sequence: CASSSYIGTGNGYTF. The CDR3 DNA reads as TGTGCCAGCAGCTCCTATATAGGGACAGGGAATGGCTACACCTTC.

The V and J genes are TRBV3-1 and TRBJ2-1; 8 bases agree with TRBD2. V dropped 4 bases and J dropped 3; count of bases not matched to a gene: 5. The CDR3 runs to 15 residues. Looked up from germline, CDR1 is LGHDT and CDR2 is YNNKEL (reference sequence). Written as DNA, the CDR3 is TGTGCCAGCAGCCCGTTTAGCGGGAACTACAATGAGCAGTTCTTC. Residues: CASSPFSGNYNEQFF.

The chain employs TRBV20-1 and TRBJ2-1; D is unclear. Trimming took 3 bases from V and 6 from J, leaving 9 bases between them. The CDR3 is 12 residues long. CDR1 and CDR2 (germline): DFQATT, SNEGSKA (reference sequence). The CDR3 region is CSASPIFNEQFF. Written as DNA, the CDR3 is TGCAGTGCTAGTCCTATTTTCAATGAGCAGTTCTTC.

V and J are TRBV29-1 and TRBJ2-5; D remains ambiguous. V shed 5 bases and J shed 2 bases, with 3 bases lying between them. CDR1 and CDR2 (germline): SQVTM, ANQGSEA. The CDR3 contains 10 residues. CDR3 protein: CSVSQETQYF. CDR3 bases: TGCAGCGTTTCACAAGAGACCCAGTACTTC.